The clone carrying this T cell receptor beta chain is a singleton in its sample. This entry is derived from a study of blood T cell repertoires in COVID-19. On the study more broadly: Italy, Spain and the United States were the sources of the convalescent and acute COVID-19 samples.

Sequencing was performed with immunoSEQ multiplex PCR; in TCRdb, only in-frame clones are kept and a portion is missing. The sample yields roughly 73,000 clones, over 85% seen once. Sequencing was performed on peripheral blood. This sequence originates from a man aged 50 to 60 with acute or convalescent COVID-19.

The CDR3 coding sequence is TGTGCCGGGCAGGGGGTACCTAATTCACCCCTCCACTTT. Amino acid sequence: CAGQGVPNSPLHF. The chain employs TRBV28 and TRBJ1-6; 7 nucleotides agree with TRBD1. V dropped 11 bases and J dropped 6; count of bases not matched to a gene: 7. Germline CDR1 MDHEN, CDR2 SYDVKM. This CDR3 contains 13 residues.